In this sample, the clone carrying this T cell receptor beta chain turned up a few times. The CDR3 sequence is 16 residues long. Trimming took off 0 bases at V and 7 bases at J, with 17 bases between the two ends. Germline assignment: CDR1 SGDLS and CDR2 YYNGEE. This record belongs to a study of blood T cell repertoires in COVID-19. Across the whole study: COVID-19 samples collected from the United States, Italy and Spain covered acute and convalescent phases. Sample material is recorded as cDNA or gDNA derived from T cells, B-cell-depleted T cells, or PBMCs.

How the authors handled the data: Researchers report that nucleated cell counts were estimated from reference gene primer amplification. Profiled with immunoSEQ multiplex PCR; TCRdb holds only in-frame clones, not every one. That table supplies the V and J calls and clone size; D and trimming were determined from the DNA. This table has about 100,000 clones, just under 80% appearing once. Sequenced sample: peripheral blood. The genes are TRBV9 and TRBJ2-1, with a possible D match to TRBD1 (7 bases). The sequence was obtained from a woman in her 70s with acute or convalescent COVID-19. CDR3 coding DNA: TGTGCCAGCAGCGTAGGAGGAGGGGGCGTGGGGAATGAGCAGTTCTTC. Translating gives CASSVGGGGVGNEQFF.